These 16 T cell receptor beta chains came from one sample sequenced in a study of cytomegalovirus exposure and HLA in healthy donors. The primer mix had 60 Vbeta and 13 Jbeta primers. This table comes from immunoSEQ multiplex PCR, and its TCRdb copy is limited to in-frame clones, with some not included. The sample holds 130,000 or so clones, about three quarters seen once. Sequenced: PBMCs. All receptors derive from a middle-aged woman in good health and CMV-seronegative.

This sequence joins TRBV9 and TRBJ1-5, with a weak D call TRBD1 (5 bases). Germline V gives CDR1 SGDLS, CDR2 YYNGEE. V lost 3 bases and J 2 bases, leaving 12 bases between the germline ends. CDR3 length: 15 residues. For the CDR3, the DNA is TGTGCCAGCAGCGCCCACCCGGGGGGCAATCAGCCCCAGCATTTT. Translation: CASSAHPGGNQPQHF.

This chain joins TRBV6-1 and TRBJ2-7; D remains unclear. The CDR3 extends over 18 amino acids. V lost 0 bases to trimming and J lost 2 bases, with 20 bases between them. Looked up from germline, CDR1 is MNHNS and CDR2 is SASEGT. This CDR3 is CASSEATFEIAQTYEQYF. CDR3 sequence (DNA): TGTGCCAGCAGTGAAGCCACGTTTGAGATAGCTCAAACCTACGAGCAGTACTTC.

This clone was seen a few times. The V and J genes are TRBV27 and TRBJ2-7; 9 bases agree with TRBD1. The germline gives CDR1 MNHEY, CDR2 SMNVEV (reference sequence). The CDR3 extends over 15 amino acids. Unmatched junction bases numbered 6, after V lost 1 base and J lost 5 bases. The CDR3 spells CASSLYGTGSHEQYF. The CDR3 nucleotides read TGTGCCAGCAGTTTATATGGGACAGGGTCCCACGAGCAGTACTTC.

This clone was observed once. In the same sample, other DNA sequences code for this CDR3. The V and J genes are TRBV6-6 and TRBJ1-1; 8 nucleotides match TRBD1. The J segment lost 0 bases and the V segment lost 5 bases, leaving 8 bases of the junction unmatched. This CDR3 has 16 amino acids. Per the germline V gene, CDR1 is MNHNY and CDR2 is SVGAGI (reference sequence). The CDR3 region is CASSHRRTGLNTEAFF. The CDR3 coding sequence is TGTGCCAGCAGTCACAGAAGGACAGGGCTGAACACTGAAGCTTTCTTT.

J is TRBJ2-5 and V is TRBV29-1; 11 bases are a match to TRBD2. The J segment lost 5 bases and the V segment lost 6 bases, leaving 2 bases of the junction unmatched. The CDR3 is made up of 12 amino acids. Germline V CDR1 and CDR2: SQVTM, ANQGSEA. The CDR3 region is CSVTSGGETQYF. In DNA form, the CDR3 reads TGCAGCGTCACTAGCGGGGGTGAGACCCAGTACTTC.

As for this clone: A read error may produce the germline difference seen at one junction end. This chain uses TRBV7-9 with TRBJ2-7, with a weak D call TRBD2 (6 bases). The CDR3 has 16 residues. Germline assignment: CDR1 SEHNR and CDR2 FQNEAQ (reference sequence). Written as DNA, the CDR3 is TGTTCCAGCAGCTCCAATGGGCGGGGAGGTTCGATCGAGCAGTACTTC. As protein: CSSSSNGRGGSIEQYF.

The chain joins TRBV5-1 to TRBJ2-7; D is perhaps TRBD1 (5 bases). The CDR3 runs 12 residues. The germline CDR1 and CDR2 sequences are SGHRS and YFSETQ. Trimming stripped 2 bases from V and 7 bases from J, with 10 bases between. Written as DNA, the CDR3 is TGCGCCAGCAGCTTAACAGGCGGAGAGCAGTACTTC. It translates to CASSLTGGEQYF. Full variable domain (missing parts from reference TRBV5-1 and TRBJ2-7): KAGVTQTPRYLIKTRGQQVTLSCSPISGHRSVSWYQQTPGQGLQFLFEYFSETQRNKGNFPGRFSGRQFSNSRSEMNVSTLELGDSALYLCASSLTGGEQYFGPGTRLTVT.

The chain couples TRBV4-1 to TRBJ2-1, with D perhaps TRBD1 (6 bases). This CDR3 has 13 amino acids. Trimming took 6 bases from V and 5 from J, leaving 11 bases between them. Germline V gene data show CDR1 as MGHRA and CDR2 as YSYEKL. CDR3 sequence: CASRLQGNNEQFF. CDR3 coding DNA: TGCGCCAGCAGGCTCCAGGGGAACAATGAGCAGTTCTTC.

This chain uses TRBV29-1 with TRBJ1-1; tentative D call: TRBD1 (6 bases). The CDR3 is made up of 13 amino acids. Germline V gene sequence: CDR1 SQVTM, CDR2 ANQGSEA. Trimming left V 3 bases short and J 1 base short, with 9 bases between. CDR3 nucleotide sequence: TGCAGCGTTGAGAACAGGGAGAACACTGAAGCTTTCTTT. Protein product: CSVENRENTEAFF.

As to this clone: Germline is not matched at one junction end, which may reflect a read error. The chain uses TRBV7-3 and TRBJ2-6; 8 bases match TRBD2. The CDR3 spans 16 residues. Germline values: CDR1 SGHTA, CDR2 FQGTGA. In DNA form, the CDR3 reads TGTGCCAGCAGCAGGCGGGGGGCGTCTGGGGCCAACGGCCTGACTTTC. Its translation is CASSRRGASGANGLTF.

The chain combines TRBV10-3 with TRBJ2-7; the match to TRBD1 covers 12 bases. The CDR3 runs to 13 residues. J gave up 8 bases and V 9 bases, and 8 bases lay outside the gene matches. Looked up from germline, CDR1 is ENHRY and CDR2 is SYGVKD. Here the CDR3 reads CAIDSGTGGQQYF. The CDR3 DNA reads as TGTGCCATAGACTCCGGGACAGGGGGCCAGCAGTACTTC.

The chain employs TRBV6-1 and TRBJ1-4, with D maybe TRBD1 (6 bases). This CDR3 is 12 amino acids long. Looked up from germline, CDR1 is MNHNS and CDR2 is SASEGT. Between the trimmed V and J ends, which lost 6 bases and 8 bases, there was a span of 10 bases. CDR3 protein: CASSRTGEKLFF. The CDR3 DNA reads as TGTGCCAGCAGCCGCACAGGGGAAAAACTGTTTTTT.

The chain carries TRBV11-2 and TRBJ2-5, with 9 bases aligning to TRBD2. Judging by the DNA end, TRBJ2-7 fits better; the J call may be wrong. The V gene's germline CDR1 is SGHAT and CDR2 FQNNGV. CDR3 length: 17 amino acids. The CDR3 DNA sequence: TGTGCCAGCAGCTTAGGAATAGTGGCGGGAGGGCCGGACGAGCAGTACTTC. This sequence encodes CASSLGIVAGGPDEQYF.

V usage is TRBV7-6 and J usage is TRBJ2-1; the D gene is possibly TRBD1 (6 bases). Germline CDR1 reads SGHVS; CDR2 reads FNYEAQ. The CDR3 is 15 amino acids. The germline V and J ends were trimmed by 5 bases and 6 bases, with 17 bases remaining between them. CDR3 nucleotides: TGTGCCAGCAGCCTACAGGGCTCAAGGGTCAATGAGCAGTTCTTC. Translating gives CASSLQGSRVNEQFF.

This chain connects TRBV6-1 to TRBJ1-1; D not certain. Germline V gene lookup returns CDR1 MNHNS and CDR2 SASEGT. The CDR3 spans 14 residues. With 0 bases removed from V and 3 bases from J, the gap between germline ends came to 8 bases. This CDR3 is CASSEARGDTEAFF. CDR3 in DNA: TGTGCCAGCAGTGAAGCGCGGGGAGACACTGAAGCTTTCTTT.

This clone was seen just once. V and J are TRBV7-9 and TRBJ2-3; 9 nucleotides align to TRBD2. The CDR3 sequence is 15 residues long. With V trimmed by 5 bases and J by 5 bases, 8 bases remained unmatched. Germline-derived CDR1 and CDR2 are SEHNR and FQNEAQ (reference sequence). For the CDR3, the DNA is TGTGCCAGCAGCGGGTGGCGGGGGGGCGGAGATACGCAGTATTTT. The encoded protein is CASSGWRGGGDTQYF. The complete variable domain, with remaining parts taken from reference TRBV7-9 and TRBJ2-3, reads DTGVSQNPRHKITKRGQNVTFRCDPISEHNRLYWYRQTLGQGPEFLTYFQNEAQLEKSRLLSDRFSAERPKGSFSTLEIQRTEQGDSAMYLCASSGWRGGGDTQYFGPGTRLTVL.